This T cell receptor beta chain originates from a study of shared clonotypes between healthy human individuals (dated by TCRdb to the early 2020s). About the full investigation: The cohort comprised two women and three men aged 18 to 49 years. Blood TCR repertoires of a handful of healthy adults were deeply sequenced to estimate repertoire size and the extent of clonotype sharing between individuals. For each donor, three plates each were used for CD4 naive and CD4 memory, two plates were used for CD8 naive, and one plate was used for CD8 memory. Leukapheresis yielded between about 0.9 and 8.9 billion PBMCs per donor. To increase sequencing depth and limit assay-specific biases, TCR repertoire library preparation and sequencing were carried out by different laboratories using diverse techniques.

Regarding this clone: Its antigen target is currently unknown. No clone much larger than this one lies a single base away; base qualities are absent.

CD8 naive samples consisted of CD45RO-negative cells that were positively selected for CCR7, yielding a CD45RA+CCR7+ population without TemRA cells. The donors were healthy, HIV-negative adults with no recently reported acute infections or vaccinations. Only Caucasian adults living in Nashville, Tennessee, USA were represented among the donors. Blood was obtained by leukapheresis, after which PBMCs were separated by Ficoll-Histopaque density gradient centrifugation and cryopreserved in liquid nitrogen vapor phase. Purity and quantity of every magnetically sorted T cell population were checked by analytical flow cytometry. Genomic DNA was isolated from every sorted fraction and measured by UV absorbance on a Nanodrop 2000c. Here is what the overall study found, with its caveats: Sampling was restricted to blood, and TCR repertoires in tissue are likely to differ from TCR repertoires in blood. Clonotypes shared by all four sorted-subset donors showed higher generation probabilities than non-shared clonotypes. The genetic and exposure-history diversity represented was limited by the small number of donors. Approximately 4.8% of naive CD4, around 3.5% of naive CD8, 2.3% of memory CD4, and less than 0.45% of memory CD8 clonotypes were shared across four donors. Naive subsets generally had larger estimated clonotype richness than memory subsets did. Even with the large sequencing depth, rarefaction of the sorted-subset datasets indicated that sequencing was incomplete. Pairwise subsampling indicated that sequencing depth was expected to affect the degree of clonotype sharing among donors.

TCR CDR3 regions were amplified from genomic DNA by multiplex PCR using the deep immunoSEQ assay. Genomic DNA extracted from each cell subset was distributed evenly over all wells of several immunoSEQ 96-well plates, and each plate served as one replicate. For sorted subsets, each replicate PCR was loaded with around 220 ng genomic DNA, equivalent to approximately 27,000 T cell genomes. The purified libraries were quantified using a Qubit 3.0 fluorometer, sized with a Bioanalyzer 2100, and then quantified again using the KAPA Library Quantification kit. A separate single-read 150-cycle Illumina NextSeq 550 flow cell was used to sequence each immunoSEQ 96-well plate. As for how the authors treated the data: Because the immunoSEQ output included only junctional sequences and no quality scores, the filtering could not be the same as the filtering used for full-length reads. To assign V/J genes and CDR3, sequences were annotated against IMGT germline references using PyIR, a Python wrapper for IgBLAST v1.9. Reads with weak V/J assignments (E-value above 1e-6), missing CDR3, stop codons, out-of-frame junctions, or ambiguous translated residues were removed. A V3J clonotype was defined by an identical inferred V gene, J gene, and CDR3 amino acid sequence. To compute the percentage overlap between repertoires, the number of shared unique clonotypes was divided by the size of the smaller repertoire. Repertoire richness was assessed with RTK rarefaction, the Chao1 estimator, and Recon v2.1 estimates of unobserved clonotypes. For all TCRbeta clonotypes obtained by the gDNA method from a few donors, generation probabilities were computed with OLGA. In TCRdb, the immuneACCESS table is reduced to in-frame sequences with V and J assigned. These tables do not hold every clone; where another copy was compared, an unresolved V gene accounts for under half, and the others remain unexplained. V, J and clone size were drawn from that table, and D and trimming were deduced from the DNA. The sample includes millions of clones, with just over 90% observed a single time. Over 1.5% of the sample rests with the top ten.

This clonotype was obtained from a man between 18 and 29 years old in good health. Some clones in this sample may be carry-over from other donors' samples. What was sequenced was naive CD8+ T cells from PBMCs. The cell subset or site label of this sample denotes: CD45RA+CCR7+.

The nucleotides are TGTGCCAGCAGTTTATTTGGGGACAGGGGGTCCCAGCCCCAGCATTTT. This sequence encodes CASSLFGDRGSQPQHF. In this chain, TRBV28 is recombined with TRBJ1-5, with 11 junctional bases fitting TRBD1. CDR1 and CDR2 are drawn from the germline V gene: MDHEN, SYDVKM. The CDR3 covers 16 residues, taking in both the cysteine and the phenylalanine. Just CDR3 DNA is preserved here, 48 bases in frame from base 1. V trim: 1 base; J trim: 7 bases; unmatched bases: 6. The entire variable domain, with the stretches around the CDR3 drawn from the reference TRBV28 and TRBJ1-5 proteins, is DVKVTQSSRYLVKRTGEKVFLECVQDMDHENMFWYRQDPGLGLRLIYFSYDVKMKEKGDIPEGYSVSREKKERFSLILESASTNQTSMYLCASSLFGDRGSQPQHFGDGTRLSIL.